Presented here are 22 T cell receptor beta chains from one specimen sequenced in a study of T-cell reconstitution after alpha-beta-depleted transplantation in children. Unique molecular identifiers were incorporated into the prepared TCRbeta library. TCRdb recomputed calls from the PCR reads with MiXCR, one row per CDR3 protein. Of about 580,000 distinct CDR3 sequences in the sample, under 30% are singletons; the top ten hold less than 15%. The sequenced sample was PBMCs, mostly from graft donor cells, obtained 360 days after TCRalphabeta/CD19-depleted stem cell transplant. Every receptor here comes from a boy younger than two who had a stem cell transplant for acute myeloid leukemia, so the T cells may come from the graft donor.

This clonotype appeared many times. The chain links TRBV29-1 to TRBJ2-5; maybe TRBD1 (6 bases). The germline CDR1 and CDR2 sequences are SQVTM and ANQGSEA. Trimming cost V 2 bases and J 5 bases, with 9 bases left between them. CDR3 length: 12 residues. The CDR3 loop is CSVERQGETQYF. The DNA of the CDR3 is TGCAGCGTTGAACGCCAGGGGGAGACCCAGTACTTC.

This clonotype appeared many times. The rearrangement uses TRBV20-1 and TRBJ1-2; TRBD1 agrees at 7 bases. Germline loops: CDR1 DFQATT, CDR2 SNEGSKA (reference sequence). V was pared by 0 bases and J by 2 bases, with 3 bases of the junction left unmatched. The CDR3 has 14 amino acids. The CDR3 region is CSAREGQRNYGYTF. Written as DNA, the CDR3 is TGCAGTGCTAGAGAGGGACAGAGAAACTATGGCTACACCTTC.

This clonotype was observed a single time. CDR3 bases: TGTGCCAGCAGCTTCAGCGGGGGGGCAGGTGAAGGGGTCACAGATACGCAGTATTTT. Translated: CASSFSGGAGEGVTDTQYF. J is TRBJ2-3 and V is TRBV7-2, with 10 bases matching TRBD2. The V segment lost 3 bases and the J segment 2 bases; nucleotides outside the gene matches: 14. Germline loops: CDR1 SGHTA, CDR2 FQGNSA. CDR3 length: 19 residues.

The rearrangement joins TRBV7-2 to TRBJ2-2, with 10 bases identical to TRBD2. Germline V gene lookup returns CDR1 SGHTA and CDR2 FQGNSA. There are 16 residues in the CDR3. The junction had 6 bases not matched to a gene; V was cut back by 4 bases and J by 4 bases. The CDR3 DNA sequence: TGTGCCAGCAGCTGGCTAGCGGGGGCGGTCACCGGGGAGCTGTTTTTT. It translates to CASSWLAGAVTGELFF.

This clonotype was found once. The chain combines TRBV7-2 with TRBJ2-1, with 8 bases aligning to TRBD2. The germline CDR1 and CDR2 sequences are SGHTA and FQGNSA. V was pared by 5 bases and J by 8 bases, with 11 bases of the junction left unmatched. The CDR3 runs 15 residues. CDR3 sequence reads: CASSPLVGGVYEQFF. For the CDR3, the DNA is TGTGCCAGCAGCCCCCTTGTCGGGGGGGTATATGAGCAGTTCTTC.

V is TRBV15 and J is TRBJ2-1; 10 positions match TRBD2. There are 19 residues in the CDR3. CDR1 and CDR2 from the germline V gene are LNHNV and YYDKDF (reference sequence). Trimming removed 3 bases from V and 7 bases from J; junction bases left unmatched: 18. The CDR3 nucleotides are TGTGCCACCAGCAGTGGAATCGCGGTGGGGCTAGCGGGGGCGAATGAGCAGTTCTTC. Its translation is CATSSGIAVGLAGANEQFF.

The chain uses TRBV5-1 and TRBJ1-2; D is uncertain. The CDR3 runs to 14 residues. Germline V gene sequence: CDR1 SGHRS, CDR2 YFSETQ. V was pared by 0 bases and J by 4 bases, with 10 bases between. The chain's CDR3 is CASSLEGIGYGYTF. Here the CDR3 DNA reads TGCGCCAGCAGCTTGGAAGGGATCGGCTATGGCTACACCTTC.

This clonotype was observed a handful of times. J is TRBJ2-1 and V is TRBV21-1; the table gives TRBD1 as D, unverified against the DNA. TRBV21-1 is given as a pseudogene. The CDR3 covers 16 residues. DNA for the CDR3: TGTGCCAGCAGCAAAGGACAGGGCGGTTTCTACAATGAGCAGTTCTTC. Translating it yields CASSKGQGGFYNEQFF.

CDR3 loop: CASSQGTSGETQYF. CDR3 coding DNA: TGTGCCAGCAGCCAAGGGACTAGCGGCGAGACCCAGTACTTC. The chain carries TRBV4-2 and TRBJ2-5; 10 positions match TRBD2. This CDR3 is built from 14 residues. Germline-derived CDR1 and CDR2 are LGHNA and YNFKEQ. Trimming at V came to 1 base and at J to 5 bases, leaving 1 base not matched to a gene.

Ten or more counts support this clonotype. V gene TRBV20-1 combines with J gene TRBJ2-7; 10 positions agree with TRBD1. The V segment lost 6 bases and the J segment 0 bases; nucleotides outside the gene matches: 11. The V gene's germline CDR1 is DFQATT and CDR2 SNEGSKA (reference sequence). The CDR3 loop spans 16 amino acids. The CDR3 sequence: CSATSPGQGSSYEQYF. The CDR3 bases are TGCAGTGCCACATCTCCGGGACAGGGGAGCTCCTACGAGCAGTACTTC.

This clonotype was detected only a few times. The chain couples TRBV7-2 to TRBJ1-1; D is unresolved. Trimming stripped 1 base from V and 2 bases from J, with 11 bases between. CDR1 is SGHTA and CDR2 is FQGNSA in the germline V gene. This CDR3 is built from 15 residues. The CDR3 nucleotides are TGTGCCAGCAGCTTAGGTACAGTGACAAACACTGAAGCTTTCTTT. It encodes CASSLGTVTNTEAFF.

Many counts were recorded for this clonotype. The chain employs TRBV28 and TRBJ2-2; TRBD1 is a possible D gene (6 bases). CDR1 and CDR2 from the germline V gene are MDHEN and SYDVKM. The CDR3 loop spans 15 amino acids. Deletions cut 6 bases from V and 2 bases from J, with 13 bases between. CDR3 in amino acids: CASRTGTSNTGELFF. The CDR3 DNA reads as TGTGCCAGCAGGACCGGGACAAGCAACACCGGGGAGCTGTTTTTT.

This clonotype occurred a few times. V usage is TRBV5-5 and J usage is TRBJ2-7; possibly TRBD2 for D (6 bases). The CDR3 is 15 residues long. V dropped 7 bases and J dropped 0 bases, with 17 bases sitting between them. The germline V gene encodes CDR1 SGHKS and CDR2 YYEKEE (reference sequence). CDR3 loop: CASGQRGDGSYEQYF. CDR3 in DNA: TGTGCCAGCGGTCAACGCGGGGATGGCTCCTACGAGCAGTACTTC. Full variable domain (rest looked up from reference TRBV5-5 and TRBJ2-7): DAGVTQSPTHLIKTRGQQVTLRCSPISGHKSVSWYQQVLGQGPQFIFQYYEKEERGRGNFPDRFSARQFPNYSSELNVNALLLGDSALYLCASGQRGDGSYEQYFGPGTRLTVT.

A few counts support this clonotype. The chain employs TRBV20-1 and TRBJ2-1; weak D call: TRBD2 (6 bases). The CDR3 covers 17 residues. V shed 3 bases and J shed 8 bases, with 26 bases lying between them. The germline V gene encodes CDR1 DFQATT and CDR2 SNEGSKA (reference sequence). The CDR3 sequence is CSASKAGRGARRDEQFF. DNA of the CDR3: TGCAGTGCTAGTAAGGCGGGGCGGGGCGCCCGGCGGGATGAGCAGTTCTTC.

In its sample, this clonotype was seen many times. This sequence joins TRBV5-1 and TRBJ2-1, with D possibly matching TRBD2 (5 bases). The V and J ends lost 3 bases and 6 bases respectively, with 13 bases between them. This CDR3 has 14 residues. Germline values: CDR1 SGHRS, CDR2 YFSETQ. The CDR3 loop is CASSWRGPINEQFF. CDR3 sequence (DNA): TGCGCCAGCAGCTGGAGAGGGCCCATCAATGAGCAGTTCTTC.

V and J are TRBV15 and TRBJ2-2, with D maybe TRBD1 (5 bases). Between the trimmed V and J ends, which lost 4 bases and 4 bases, there was a span of 10 bases. The CDR3 has 14 residues. CDR1 is LNHNV and CDR2 is YYDKDF in the germline V gene (reference sequence). In nucleotides, the CDR3 is TGTGCCACCAGCAAGGGGCTCTCCACCGGGGAGCTGTTTTTT. This encodes CATSKGLSTGELFF. Full variable domain (remainder filled in from reference TRBV15 and TRBJ2-2): DAMVIQNPRYQVTQFGKPVTLSCSQTLNHNVMYWYQQKSSQAPKLLFHYYDKDFNNEADTPDNFQSRRPNTSFCFLDIRSPGLGDTAMYLCATSKGLSTGELFFGEGSRLTVL.

This clonotype was detected only a few times. The V call is TRBV2, the J call TRBJ1-4; tentative D call: TRBD1 (5 bases). CDR1 is SNHLY, CDR2 FYNNEI, per germline. This CDR3 region has 15 residues. Trimming took off 2 bases at V and 6 bases at J, with 13 bases between the two ends. CDR3 in amino acids: CASSETRDEYEKLFF. The CDR3 nucleotides read TGTGCCAGCAGTGAAACCCGGGACGAGTATGAAAAACTGTTTTTT.

The rearrangement uses TRBV7-2 and TRBJ2-5; 9 bases fit TRBD2. The V gene's germline CDR1 is SGHTA and CDR2 FQGNSA. The J segment lost 2 bases and the V segment lost 7 bases, leaving 5 bases of the junction unmatched. This CDR3 is built from 14 residues. This CDR3 is CASTSGVLQETQYF. The CDR3 DNA sequence: TGTGCCAGCACTAGCGGGGTACTTCAAGAGACCCAGTACTTC.

The sample holds many counts of this clonotype. The V gene is TRBV7-2, the J gene TRBJ2-7; 11 bases line up with TRBD1. Germline assignment: CDR1 SGHTA and CDR2 FQGNSA. The CDR3 extends over 15 amino acids. Unmatched junction bases numbered 5, after V lost 5 bases and J lost 2 bases. The DNA of the CDR3 is TGTGCCAGCAGCGTAGGGGGACAGGGGGCCTACGAGCAGTACGTC. It yields the protein CASSVGGQGAYEQYV.

J is TRBJ2-3 and V is TRBV7-2, with a possible D match to TRBD2 (7 bases). V shed 0 bases and J shed 6 bases, with 16 bases lying between them. This CDR3 is built from 16 residues. Germline V gene sequence: CDR1 SGHTA, CDR2 FQGNSA. The CDR3 loop reads CASSLAPNREGDTQYF. The CDR3 nucleotides read TGTGCCAGCAGCTTAGCCCCGAACAGGGAGGGGGATACGCAGTATTTT.

The chain links TRBV7-9 to TRBJ1-5; D not resolved. CDR1 is SEHNR and CDR2 is FQNEAQ in the germline V gene (reference sequence). The CDR3 spans 14 residues. Trimming stripped 5 bases from V and 4 bases from J, with 12 bases between. The CDR3 loop is CASSPVGRNQPQHF. CDR3 in DNA: TGTGCCAGCAGCCCCGTAGGTAGAAATCAGCCCCAGCATTTT.

This sequence joins TRBV18 and TRBJ1-2; D ambiguous. V lost 2 bases, J lost 4 bases, and 14 bases lay in between. The CDR3 length is 15 residues. CDR1 and CDR2 (germline): KGHSH, LQKENI. CDR3 amino acids: CASSPFKLESYGYTF. The CDR3 DNA reads as TGTGCCAGCTCACCATTTAAGCTAGAGTCCTATGGCTACACCTTC. Together with reference TRBV18 and TRBJ1-2, the CDR3 gives the full variable domain: NAGVMQNPRHLVRRRGQEARLRCSPMKGHSHVYWYRQLPEEGLKFMVYLQKENIIDESGMPKERFSAEFPKEGPSILRIQQVVRGDSAAYFCASSPFKLESYGYTFGSGTRLTVV.